The rows below give T cell receptor beta chains drawn from one sample of a study of patients and donors after allogeneic stem cell transplantation. TCRdb passed the RT-PCR reads through MiXCR, listing each CDR3 protein once. The sample records some 160,000 distinct CDR3 sequences, approximately 22% being singletons. The specimen was blood, either unsorted or a sorted T cell fraction (not recorded which). Receptors originate from a human donor who was either an allogeneic HSCT recipient or a stem cell or donor lymphocyte infusion donor (not recorded which). It is not recorded whose cells these are; they may come from a transplant donor. Each CDR3 is given with its conserved first and last residue. Each record gives: J gene, V gene, CDR3 protein.

J: TRBJ2-7; V: TRBV12-3/TRBV12-4; CDR3: CASSSSAGVSYEQYF
J: TRBJ2-3; V: TRBV5-1; CDR3: CASSLLVGSTDTQYF
J: TRBJ1-1; V: TRBV5-1; CDR3: CASSLVAVNTEAFF
J: TRBJ1-2; V: TRBV6-5; CDR3: CASSISGHFLYGYTF
J: TRBJ1-2; V: TRBV12-3/TRBV12-4; CDR3: CASSLGVALGYYGYTF
J: TRBJ1-4; V: TRBV12-3/TRBV12-4; CDR3: CASSSRSHEKLFF
J: TRBJ1-1; V: TRBV10-3; CDR3: CAISEMNTEAFF
J: TRBJ1-2; V: TRBV20-1; CDR3: CSARVIAVSGYTF
J: TRBJ2-5; V: TRBV5-1; CDR3: CASSLAPQETQYF
J: TRBJ2-1; V: TRBV20-1; CDR3: CSARGFLANEQFF
J: TRBJ2-7; V: TRBV15; CDR3: CATSKTGTGRIEQYF
J: TRBJ2-1; V: TRBV20-1; CDR3: CSARVADAVNEQFF
J: TRBJ2-1; V: TRBV6-2/TRBV6-3; CDR3: CASQGQSIGEQFF
J: TRBJ1-2; V: TRBV4-3; CDR3: CASSQVVGRIYGYTF
J: TRBJ2-7; V: TRBV3-1; CDR3: CASSNRVYEQYF
J: TRBJ2-7; V: TRBV12-3/TRBV12-4; CDR3: CASSSEGAYEQYF
J: TRBJ1-1; V: TRBV11-2; CDR3: CASSLEMNTEAFF
J: TRBJ1-1; V: TRBV5-1; CDR3: CASSGATGMNAEAFF
J: TRBJ1-5; V: TRBV4-3; CDR3: CASSQDSDQPQHF
J: TRBJ2-7; V: TRBV5-1; CDR3: CASSQTDYEQYF
J: TRBJ1-1; V: TRBV4-3; CDR3: CASSQDPFTTEAFF
J: TRBJ1-5; V: TRBV6-5; CDR3: CASSYGGNQPQHF